This T cell receptor (beta chain) was sequenced during a study of cytomegalovirus exposure and HLA in healthy donors. Study conclusions and caveats: Within an earlier analysis, most TCR beta V segments proved productive either about 87% or about 30% of the time. The availability of immune exposure information extended only to CMV serostatus. Some V segments, TRBV6-2 and TRBV6-3 among them, were indistinguishable and were therefore excluded. Later analysis associated a missense DCLRE1C variant with TCR beta V- and J-gene trimming.

V shed 1 base and J shed 4 bases, with 13 bases lying between them. Germline assignment: CDR1 SEHNR and CDR2 FQNEAQ (reference sequence). There are 15 residues in the CDR3. 13 Jbeta primers and 60 Vbeta primers were used for the PCR. Some clones are missing from TCRdb's copy, which holds only in-frame ones; the method was immunoSEQ multiplex PCR. Of fewer than 200,000 clones listed, roughly two thirds are singletons. Concerning this clone itself: The antigen remains undetermined.

The clonotype was recovered from a woman between 25 and 40 years old in good health and CMV-seronegative. The sample was PBMCs. V usage is TRBV7-9 and J usage is TRBJ1-2, with D uncertain. The CDR3 spells CASSLDGDPSYGYTF. Written as DNA, the CDR3 is TGTGCCAGCAGCTTAGATGGAGACCCGTCCTATGGCTACACCTTC. Looking up the rest from reference TRBV7-9 and TRBJ1-2 gives the full variable domain: DTGVSQNPRHKITKRGQNVTFRCDPISEHNRLYWYRQTLGQGPEFLTYFQNEAQLEKSRLLSDRFSAERPKGSFSTLEIQRTEQGDSAMYLCASSLDGDPSYGYTFGSGTRLTVV.